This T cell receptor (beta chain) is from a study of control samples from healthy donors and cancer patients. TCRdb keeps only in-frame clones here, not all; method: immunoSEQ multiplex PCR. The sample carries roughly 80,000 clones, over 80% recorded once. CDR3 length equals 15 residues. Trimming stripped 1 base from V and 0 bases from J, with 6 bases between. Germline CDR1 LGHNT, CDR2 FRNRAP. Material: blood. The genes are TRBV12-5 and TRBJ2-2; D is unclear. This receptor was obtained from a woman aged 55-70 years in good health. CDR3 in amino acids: CASGLGVANTGELFF. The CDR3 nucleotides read TGTGCTAGTGGTTTGGGGGTAGCGAACACCGGGGAGCTGTTTTTT.